These 14 T cell receptor beta chains were all obtained from the same sample, sequenced in a study of T cell responses to AZD1222 COVID-19 vaccine. The protocol was immunoSEQ multiplex PCR, while the TCRdb copy is restricted to in-frame clones and leaves out a portion. Altogether 150,000 to 250,000 clones are present, roughly 92% being singletons, with the ten largest covering more than 0.8%. The starting material was peripheral blood, obtained 28 days after the second AZD1222 dose. Every receptor here comes from an adult who received the AZD1222 COVID-19 vaccine.

The chain combines TRBV6-5 with TRBJ2-2; D unclear. The CDR3 contains 14 residues. Per germline, CDR1 MNHEY and CDR2 SVGAGI. V gave up 2 bases and J gave up 3 bases, with 7 bases separating them. As DNA, the CDR3 is TGTGCCAGCAGTTACGGGGTGCACACCGGGGAGCTGTTTTTT. It yields the protein CASSYGVHTGELFF.

The chain has TRBV11-1 and TRBJ1-1, with D hard to call. The CDR3 has 14 amino acids. Trimming took 5 bases from V and 1 from J, leaving 11 bases between them. The V gene's germline CDR1 is SGHAT and CDR2 FQDESV (reference sequence). In DNA form, the CDR3 reads TGTGCCAGCAGCCAGCCCCACAGGAACACTGAAGCTTTCTTT. Its protein is CASSQPHRNTEAFF.

The gene calls are TRBV14 and TRBJ1-1; tentatively, D is TRBD1 (6 bases). The CDR3 spans 13 residues. Germline V gives CDR1 SGHDN, CDR2 FVKESK. The V gene lost 3 bases and the J gene lost 4 bases, with 9 bases spanning the gap. CDR3 sequence (DNA): TGTGCCAGCAGCCACGGACAGATCACTGAAGCTTTCTTT. Its protein is CASSHGQITEAFF.

This clone was observed once. The rearrangement joins TRBV6-6 to TRBJ1-6; TRBD1 might be the D (6 bases). With 6 bases removed from V and 5 bases from J, the gap between germline ends came to 11 bases. In germline, CDR1 is MNHNY, CDR2 SVGAGI (reference sequence). This CDR3 has 14 residues. CDR3 sequence (DNA): TGTGCCAGCAGATCGGAGGGGGATAATTCACCCCTCCACTTT. This codes for CASRSEGDNSPLHF.

The V and J genes are TRBV6-5 and TRBJ1-4, with D maybe TRBD1 (5 bases). V lost 4 bases to trimming and J lost 8 bases, with 14 bases between them. Germline CDR1 and CDR2: MNHEY and SVGAGI. CDR3 length equals 14 residues. This chain's CDR3 is CASSLGVGEEKLFF. The CDR3, as DNA: TGTGCCAGCAGTTTAGGGGTTGGGGAAGAAAAACTGTTTTTT.

The chain employs TRBV4-1 and TRBJ1-2; D gene uncertain. Trimming took off 1 base at V and 0 bases at J, with 9 bases between the two ends. The CDR3 loop spans 15 amino acids. Germline CDR1 is MGHRA and CDR2 is YSYEKL. The CDR3 sequence: CASSQAARSNYGYTF. CDR3 bases: TGCGCCAGCAGCCAAGCGGCCAGGTCTAACTATGGCTACACCTTC.

This chain connects TRBV14 to TRBJ1-2, with D unclear. In germline, CDR1 is SGHDN, CDR2 FVKESK. Trimming pared 0 bases from V and 2 bases from J, leaving 13 bases between. There are 16 residues in the CDR3. The CDR3 sequence: CASSQDNVIPNYGYTF. The CDR3 nucleotides are TGTGCCAGCAGCCAAGATAACGTTATCCCAAACTATGGCTACACCTTC.

The chain combines TRBV2 with TRBJ2-5; 7 nucleotides line up with TRBD2. Germline assignment: CDR1 SNHLY and CDR2 FYNNEI. CDR3 size: 14 residues. V was pared by 7 bases and J by 2 bases, with 7 bases of the junction left unmatched. The CDR3 region is CASNTQRGQETQYF. The CDR3 nucleotides read TGTGCCAGCAATACCCAGCGGGGACAAGAGACCCAGTACTTC.

J is TRBJ2-7 and V is TRBV5-4; 8 positions match TRBD2. The CDR3 totals 16 residues. The trim removed 0 bases at V and 0 bases at J, leaving 5 bases unmatched. Germline CDR1 is SGHNT and CDR2 is YYREEE (reference sequence). The CDR3 coding sequence is TGTGCCAGCAGCTTGGATGGCGGGGGGAGCTCCTACGAGCAGTACTTC. Its protein is CASSLDGGGSSYEQYF.

The chain uses TRBV10-3 and TRBJ1-5; D is unresolved. This CDR3 spans 14 amino acids. V was shortened by 6 bases and J by 1 base, with 10 bases between the two germline ends. From germline, CDR1 is ENHRY and CDR2 SYGVKD. For the CDR3, the DNA is TGTGCCATCAGCCCGACGGGGAGCAATCAGCCCCAGCATTTT. Protein: CAISPTGSNQPQHF.

This sequence joins TRBV7-2 and TRBJ1-4; D unresolved. V was trimmed by 1 base and J by 7 bases, leaving 16 bases between them. Germline loops: CDR1 SGHTA, CDR2 FQGNSA. The CDR3 contains 16 residues. CDR3 in DNA: TGTGCCAGCAGCTTAGGTAGTGGGAATATCGGTGAAAAACTGTTTTTT. Its translation is CASSLGSGNIGEKLFF.

The chain is built from TRBV28 and TRBJ1-1; D is unresolved. CDR1 and CDR2 from the germline V gene are MDHEN and SYDVKM. CDR3 length: 12 residues. Trimming left V 6 bases short and J 1 base short, with 6 bases between. As DNA, the CDR3 is TGTGCCAGCAGACCCCCGAACACTGAAGCTTTCTTT. Its translation: CASRPPNTEAFF. Combining the CDR3 with reference TRBV28 and TRBJ1-1 gives the whole variable domain DVKVTQSSRYLVKRTGEKVFLECVQDMDHENMFWYRQDPGLGLRLIYFSYDVKMKEKGDIPEGYSVSREKKERFSLILESASTNQTSMYLCASRPPNTEAFFGQGTRLTVV.

This rearrangement joins TRBV18 to TRBJ1-2; D may be TRBD1 (6 bases). Deletions cut 2 bases from V and 1 base from J, with 17 bases between. CDR1 KGHSH and CDR2 LQKENI come from the germline V gene. This CDR3 region has 17 residues. CDR3 sequence: CASSPTPQQGLNYGYTF. CDR3 coding DNA: TGTGCCAGCTCACCAACCCCCCAGCAGGGGCTTAACTATGGCTACACCTTC.

This sequence joins TRBV16 and TRBJ1-1; D is undetermined. This CDR3 region has 13 residues. V was clipped by 3 bases and J by 3 bases, with 8 bases between them. Germline V gene lookup returns CDR1 KGHSY and CDR2 FQNENV. In DNA, the CDR3 is TGTGCCAGCAGCCAGGGGTCGGACACTGAAGCTTTCTTT. Protein sequence: CASSQGSDTEAFF.